The source of this T cell receptor beta chain is a study of beta chain features in type 1 diabetes. TCRB transcripts that were expressed got sequenced, as all of the isolated RNA had been reverse transcribed. Using immunoSEQ multiplex PCR, the repertoire was profiled, and TCRdb retains in-frame clones only, with some absent. The data show hundreds of thousands of clones, with 12% to 15% seen just once and approximately 7% held by the top ten. CDR3 length: 14 residues. Germline V gives CDR1 MNHEY, CDR2 SVGAGI. Trimming took 2 bases from V and 4 from J, leaving 8 bases between them. The sample taken for sequencing was central memory CD4+ T cells from blood. V and J are TRBV6-5 and TRBJ1-4; D is possibly TRBD1 (5 bases). The TCR was taken from a young man in good health. CDR3 sequence reads: CASSYGTDNEKLFF. The CDR3 DNA follows: TGTGCCAGCAGTTACGGGACCGATAATGAAAAACTGTTTTTT.